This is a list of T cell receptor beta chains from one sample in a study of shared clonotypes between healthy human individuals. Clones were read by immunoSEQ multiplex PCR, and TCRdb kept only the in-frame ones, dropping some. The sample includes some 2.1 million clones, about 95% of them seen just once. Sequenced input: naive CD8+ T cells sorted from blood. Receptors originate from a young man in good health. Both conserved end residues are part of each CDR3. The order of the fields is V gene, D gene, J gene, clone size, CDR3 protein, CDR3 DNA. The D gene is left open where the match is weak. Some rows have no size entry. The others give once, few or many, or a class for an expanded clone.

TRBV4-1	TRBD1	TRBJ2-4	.	CASSQVWDSRSKNIQYF	TGCGCCAGCAGCCAAGTTTGGGACAGCAGATCCAAAAACATTCAGTACTTC
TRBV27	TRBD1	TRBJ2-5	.	CASSRGTGEETQYF	TGTGCCAGCAGTCGTGGGACAGGGGAAGAGACCCAGTACTTC
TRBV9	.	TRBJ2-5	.	CASSSYGTLGETQYF	TGTGCCAGCAGCTCCTACGGGACTCTCGGGGAGACCCAGTACTTC
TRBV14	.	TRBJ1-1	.	CASTQSPGSEPEAFF	TGTGCCAGCACCCAAAGCCCAGGGAGTGAGCCTGAAGCTTTCTTT
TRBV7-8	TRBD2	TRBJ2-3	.	CASSLGVAGYADTQYF	TGTGCCAGCAGCTTAGGGGTAGCGGGATACGCAGATACGCAGTATTTT
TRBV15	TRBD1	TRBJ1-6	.	CATSTDRDYNSPLHF	TGTGCCACCAGCACCGACAGGGATTATAATTCACCCCTCCACTTT
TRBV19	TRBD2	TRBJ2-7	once	CASSMGLGGYEQYF	TGTGCCAGTAGTATGGGACTAGGAGGCTACGAGCAGTACTTC
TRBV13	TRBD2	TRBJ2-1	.	CASSLGGIGPAAEQFF	TGTGCCAGCAGCTTGGGAGGGATTGGCCCGGCGGCTGAGCAGTTCTTC
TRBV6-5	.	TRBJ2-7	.	CASSQDRTYYEQYF	TGTGCCAGCAGTCAAGACAGGACCTACTACGAGCAGTACTTC
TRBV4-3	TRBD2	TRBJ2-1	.	CASSQGVRISGRLEQFF	TGCGCCAGCAGCCAAGGCGTGAGGATTAGCGGGAGGCTCGAGCAGTTCTTC
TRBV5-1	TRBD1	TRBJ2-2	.	CASRGDSTGELFF	TGCGCCAGCAGAGGGGACAGCACCGGGGAGCTGTTTTTT
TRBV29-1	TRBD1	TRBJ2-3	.	CSVSQGFQNTDTQYF	TGCAGCGTATCACAGGGGTTTCAAAACACAGATACGCAGTATTTT
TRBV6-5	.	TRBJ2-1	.	CASSYGGDEQFF	TGTGCCAGCAGTTACGGGGGCGATGAGCAGTTCTTC
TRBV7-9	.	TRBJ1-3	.	CASSYLFGRPNTIYF	TGTGCCAGCAGCTATCTCTTCGGGAGACCGAACACCATATATTTT
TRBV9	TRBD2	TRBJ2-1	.	CASSSGLAGGGSYNEQFF	TGTGCCAGCAGCTCCGGACTAGCGGGAGGGGGCTCCTACAATGAGCAGTTCTTC
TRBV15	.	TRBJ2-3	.	CATSRYTDTQYF	TGTGCCACCAGCAGATATACAGATACGCAGTATTTT
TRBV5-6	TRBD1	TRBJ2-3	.	CASSLGTGGGDTQYF	TGTGCCAGCAGCTTAGGGACAGGGGGTGGAGATACGCAGTATTTT
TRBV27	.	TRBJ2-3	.	CASSLTGADTQYF	TGTGCCAGCAGTTTGACGGGGGCAGATACGCAGTATTTT
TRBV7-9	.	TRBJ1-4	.	CASSFRWDHEKLFF	TGTGCCAGCAGCTTCCGCTGGGACCATGAAAAACTGTTTTTT
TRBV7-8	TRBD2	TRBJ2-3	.	CASSSLTVVAGGTDTQYF	TGTGCCAGCAGCTCACTGACTGTTGTAGCGGGTGGCACAGATACGCAGTATTTT
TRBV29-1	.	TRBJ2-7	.	CSVEWSSYEQYF	TGCAGCGTTGAATGGAGCTCCTACGAGCAGTACTTC
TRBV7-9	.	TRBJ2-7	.	CASSLGGVGEVEQYF	TGTGCCAGCAGCTTAGGGGGTGTGGGAGAAGTCGAGCAGTACTTC
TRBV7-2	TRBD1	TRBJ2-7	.	CASSMPGQRYEQYF	TGTGCCAGCAGCATGCCGGGACAGCGCTACGAGCAGTACTTC
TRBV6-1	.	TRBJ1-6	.	CASSEERWQGSSPLHF	TGTGCCAGCAGTGAAGAGAGGTGGCAGGGGAGTTCACCCCTCCACTTT
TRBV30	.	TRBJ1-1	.	CAWSAVGNTEAFF	TGTGCCTGGAGCGCTGTTGGGAACACTGAAGCTTTCTTT
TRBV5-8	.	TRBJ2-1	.	CASSSGVLAINHEQFF	TGTGCCAGCAGCTCCGGGGTCCTAGCAATAAACCATGAGCAGTTCTTC
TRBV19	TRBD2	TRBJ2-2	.	CASSPWEGTTGELFF	TGTGCCAGTAGTCCTTGGGAGGGGACGACCGGGGAGCTGTTTTTT
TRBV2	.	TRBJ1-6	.	CASKGQLHSPLHF	TGTGCCAGCAAAGGACAGCTTCATTCACCCCTCCACTTT
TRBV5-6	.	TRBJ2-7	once	CASSLGDTLTIGYEQYF	TGTGCCAGCAGCTTGGGGGACACTCTCACCATCGGCTACGAGCAGTACTTC
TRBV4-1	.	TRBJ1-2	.	CASSQDGDPNYGYTF	TGCGCCAGCAGCCAAGACGGGGATCCGAACTATGGCTACACCTTC
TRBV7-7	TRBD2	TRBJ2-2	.	CASSVLAANTGELFF	TGTGCTAGCAGCGTACTAGCGGCGAACACCGGGGAGCTGTTTTTT
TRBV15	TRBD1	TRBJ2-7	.	CATSQGQGGYYEQYF	TGTGCCACCAGCCAGGGACAGGGAGGTTACTACGAGCAGTACTTC
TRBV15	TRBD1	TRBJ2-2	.	CATSGTENTGELFF	TGTGCCACCAGCGGGACAGAGAACACCGGGGAGCTGTTTTTT
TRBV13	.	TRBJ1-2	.	CASTRREGGYTF	TGTGCCAGCACCCGACGTGAAGGCGGCTACACCTTC
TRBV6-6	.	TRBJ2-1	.	CASSYSAGSYNEQFF	TGTGCCAGCAGTTACTCTGCGGGTTCCTACAATGAGCAGTTCTTC
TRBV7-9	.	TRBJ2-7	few	CASSTGTVYEQYF	TGTGCCAGCAGCACCGGGACGGTTTACGAGCAGTACTTC
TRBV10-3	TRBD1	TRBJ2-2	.	CAIGLTGDVNTGELFF	TGTGCCATCGGATTAACAGGGGACGTGAACACCGGGGAGCTGTTTTTT
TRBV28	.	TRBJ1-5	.	CASSHGEQPSNQPQHF	TGTGCCAGCAGCCACGGTGAGCAGCCGAGCAATCAGCCCCAGCATTTT
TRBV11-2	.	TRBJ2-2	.	CASSSPGGELFF	TGTGCCAGCAGCTCCCCTGGGGGGGAGCTGTTTTTT
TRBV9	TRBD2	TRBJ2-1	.	CASSDLAGGHNEQFF	TGTGCCAGCAGCGATCTAGCGGGGGGCCACAATGAGCAGTTCTTC
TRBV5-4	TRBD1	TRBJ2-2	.	CASSSRTGGYTGELFF	TGTGCCAGCAGCTCTCGGACAGGGGGCTATACCGGGGAGCTGTTTTTT
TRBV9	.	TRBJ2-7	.	CASSVAEYGQAGEQYF	TGTGCCAGCAGCGTAGCAGAATATGGGCAGGCGGGCGAGCAGTACTTC
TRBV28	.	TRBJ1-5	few	CASSSPHSTQPQHF	TGTGCCAGCAGTTCACCCCACAGTACTCAGCCCCAGCATTTT
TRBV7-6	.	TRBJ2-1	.	CASSLEGNNEQFF	TGTGCCAGCAGCTTGGAGGGTAACAATGAGCAGTTCTTC